A single sample is the source of the 27 T cell receptor beta chains below, sequenced in a study of cytomegalovirus exposure and HLA in healthy donors. Amplification used 60 Vbeta primers and 13 Jbeta primers. TCRdb's copy holds only in-frame clones and misses some; the assay was immunoSEQ multiplex PCR. The data show more than 60,000 clones, 60% to 80% seen once. Sequenced input: PBMCs. The receptors were sampled from a male donor in good health and CMV-seropositive.

This clone was counted a few times. The J gene is TRBJ1-1, the V gene TRBV6-5, with D tentatively TRBD1 (6 bases). Germline CDR1 reads MNHEY; CDR2 reads SVGAGI. Trimming pared 0 bases from V and 1 base from J, leaving 9 bases between. The CDR3 covers 15 residues. As DNA, the CDR3 is TGTGCCAGCAGTTACTCTGGACAGAAGAACACTGAAGCTTTCTTT. Translation: CASSYSGQKNTEAFF.

In its sample, this clone was seen a few times. The V gene is TRBV2, the J gene TRBJ2-7; D unclear. The CDR3 runs 13 residues. CDR1 is SNHLY and CDR2 is FYNNEI in the germline V gene. The V end lost 7 bases, the J end lost 2 bases, and 12 bases lay between the germline ends. CDR3 amino acids: CASMGASTYEQYF. The CDR3 region has the DNA TGTGCCAGCATGGGCGCGAGCACCTACGAGCAGTACTTC.

In this sample, this clone turned up once. V is TRBV11-2 and J is TRBJ1-3; TRBD1 agrees at 8 bases. The length of the CDR3 is 18 residues. The germline CDR1 and CDR2 sequences are SGHAT and FQNNGV. Losses at the gene ends were 6 bases for V and 2 bases for J; bases not matched to a gene: 15. The CDR3 nucleotides are TGTGCCAGCAGAAACCAGGGGGCTCCCGGGGGGCCTGGAAACACCATATATTTT. It yields the protein CASRNQGAPGGPGNTIYF.

The CDR3 sequence is CASSSITGTRAYNEQFF. DNA for the CDR3: TGTGCCAGCAGCTCAATTACCGGGACTAGGGCCTACAATGAGCAGTTCTTC. The rearrangement links TRBV11-2 to TRBJ2-1; 8 nucleotides match TRBD2. V lost 4 bases to trimming and J lost 2 bases; unmatched junction nucleotides: 10. Per germline, CDR1 SGHAT and CDR2 FQNNGV. This CDR3 is 17 amino acids long.

This rearrangement joins TRBV27 to TRBJ2-7; D might be TRBD1 (7 bases). V lost 4 bases to trimming and J lost 1 base, with 11 bases between them. Germline CDR1 is MNHEY and CDR2 is SMNVEV (reference sequence). The CDR3 has 14 residues. CDR3 nucleotide sequence: TGTGCCAGCAGTTGGCAGGGGGGTTCCTACGAGCAGTACTTC. As protein: CASSWQGGSYEQYF.

In this sample, this clone turned up a few times. This chain joins TRBV7-6 and TRBJ2-3; maybe TRBD2 (6 bases). CDR3 length equals 13 residues. V lost 5 bases to trimming and J lost 2 bases, with 8 bases between them. Germline CDR1 SGHVS, CDR2 FNYEAQ. The chain's CDR3 is CASSRGITDTQYF. The CDR3 region has the DNA TGTGCCAGCAGCCGCGGGATCACAGATACGCAGTATTTT.

This clone was detected a few times. The genes are TRBV19 and TRBJ1-5, with D unresolved. V gave up 3 bases and J gave up 6 bases, with 21 bases separating them. The CDR3 contains 17 residues. The V gene's germline CDR1 is LNHDA and CDR2 SQIVND (reference sequence). CDR3 sequence reads: CASSITTDLGAGQPQHF. CDR3 nucleotide sequence: TGTGCCAGTAGTATCACAACCGACCTGGGCGCTGGTCAGCCCCAGCATTTT.

The chain's CDR3 is CASSGLLTDTQYF. In DNA form, the CDR3 reads TGCGCCAGCAGCGGACTCCTCACAGATACGCAGTATTTT. The chain couples TRBV5-1 to TRBJ2-3, with a tentative D call TRBD2 (5 bases). V was trimmed by 4 bases and J by 2 bases, leaving 8 bases between them. The germline V gene has CDR1 SGHRS and CDR2 YFSETQ. The CDR3 loop spans 13 amino acids.

The chain carries TRBV27 and TRBJ1-2; 8 bases match TRBD1. J gave up 7 bases and V 2 bases, and 9 bases lay outside the gene matches. The CDR3 is 15 amino acids. Germline-derived CDR1 and CDR2 are MNHEY and SMNVEV (reference sequence). The CDR3 nucleotides read TGTGCCAGCAGTTTAATGACAGGGGCTACCCCTGGCTACACCTTC. It is translated as CASSLMTGATPGYTF.

The chain carries TRBV27 and TRBJ1-1; D unresolved. There are 14 residues in the CDR3. V lost 1 base to trimming and J lost 4 bases, with 10 bases between them. CDR1 and CDR2 (germline): MNHEY, SMNVEV (reference sequence). The CDR3 coding sequence is TGTGCCAGCAGTTTATGGTCCTATGGCACTGAAGCTTTCTTT. This codes for CASSLWSYGTEAFF.

This chain joins TRBV4-1 and TRBJ1-2, with a weak D call TRBD1 (6 bases). The CDR3 covers 14 residues. The germline V gene encodes CDR1 MGHRA and CDR2 YSYEKL. V was trimmed by 3 bases and J by 6 bases, leaving 14 bases between them. The CDR3 sequence: CASSQSGTRDGYTF. DNA of the CDR3: TGCGCCAGCAGCCAGTCCGGGACAAGAGATGGCTACACCTTC.

The V call is TRBV2, the J call TRBJ1-5; 8 bases line up with TRBD1. The J segment lost 0 bases and the V segment lost 4 bases, leaving 8 bases of the junction unmatched. The CDR3 runs to 17 residues. Germline V gene data show CDR1 as SNHLY and CDR2 as FYNNEI. CDR3 DNA: TGTGCCAGCAGTGGACCGACAGGGGCTTATAGCAATCAGCCCCAGCATTTT. As protein: CASSGPTGAYSNQPQHF.

The chain joins TRBV28 to TRBJ2-7; a possible D gene is TRBD2 (5 bases). CDR1 is MDHEN and CDR2 is SYDVKM in the germline V gene. The CDR3 runs 13 residues. With 3 bases removed from V and 3 bases from J, the gap between germline ends came to 9 bases. The CDR3 here is CASSFRGNYEQYF. The CDR3 bases are TGTGCCAGCAGTTTCCGAGGGAACTACGAGCAGTACTTC.

This chain joins TRBV18 and TRBJ1-1, with D unclear. The V end lost 6 bases, the J end lost 1 base, and 9 bases lay between the germline ends. The CDR3 loop spans 13 amino acids. Germline V CDR1 and CDR2: KGHSH, LQKENI. In DNA, the CDR3 is TGTGCCAGCTCTCGTCAGCGGAACACTGAAGCTTTCTTT. Residues: CASSRQRNTEAFF.

This clone was detected a few times. The CDR3 loop is CASSLGVRDRDGDSPLHF. DNA of the CDR3: TGTGCCAGCAGCTTAGGGGTCCGGGACAGGGATGGAGATTCACCCCTCCACTTT. The V gene is TRBV7-6, the J gene TRBJ1-6, with 9 positions matching TRBD1. The CDR3 is 18 residues long. Germline CDR1 SGHVS, CDR2 FNYEAQ. V lost 1 base and J lost 8; bases outside the gene matches: 12.

This chain uses TRBV5-6 with TRBJ2-7; possible D gene TRBD1, 5 bases. The CDR3 is 13 amino acids. The ends were cut back, 2 bases at V and 5 bases at J, with 11 bases in the middle. The V gene's germline CDR1 is SGHDT and CDR2 YYEEEE. The CDR3 loop is CASSLQVLHEQYF. CDR3 in DNA: TGTGCCAGCAGCTTACAGGTACTCCACGAGCAGTACTTC. Together with reference TRBV5-6 and TRBJ2-7, the CDR3 gives the full variable domain: DAGVTQSPTHLIKTRGQQVTLRCSPKSGHDTVSWYQQALGQGPQFIFQYYEEEERQRGNFPDRFSGHQFPNYSSELNVNALLLGDSALYLCASSLQVLHEQYFGPGTRLTVT.

This clone appeared once. The rearrangement uses TRBV2 and TRBJ2-7, with D unresolved. The V gene's germline CDR1 is SNHLY and CDR2 FYNNEI. This CDR3 is 16 amino acids long. Trimming stripped 8 bases from V and 6 bases from J, with 26 bases between. The CDR3 spells CASEVSGLSSFGEQYF. In DNA, the CDR3 is TGTGCCAGCGAGGTCTCCGGTCTCAGTAGTTTTGGCGAGCAGTACTTC.

The rearrangement links TRBV6-5 to TRBJ1-2; TRBD1 is a possible D gene (5 bases). Germline assignment: CDR1 MNHEY and CDR2 SVGAGI. This CDR3 comprises 14 residues. V gave up 2 bases and J gave up 2 bases, with 9 bases separating them. The CDR3 sequence is CASSYRGRNYGYTF. The CDR3 coding sequence is TGTGCCAGCAGTTACAGGGGAAGAAACTATGGCTACACCTTC.

This chain links TRBV28 with TRBJ2-7, with 7 bases fitting TRBD1. The CDR3 is made up of 12 amino acids. V lost 10 bases to trimming and J lost 11 bases; unmatched junction nucleotides: 14. Germline lookup yields CDR1 MDHEN and CDR2 SYDVKM. CDR3 sequence reads: CATLQRQGLEYF. The CDR3 nucleotides are TGTGCCACCCTCCAGAGACAGGGTTTGGAGTACTTC.

The V and J genes are TRBV5-6 and TRBJ2-7, with TRBD1 identical over 7 bases. Germline lookup yields CDR1 SGHDT and CDR2 YYEEEE. This CDR3 has 16 residues. V was clipped by 2 bases and J by 1 base; unmatched bases: 9. The CDR3 loop reads CASSFLIATGSYEQYF. CDR3 nucleotide sequence: TGTGCCAGCAGCTTTTTGATTGCGACAGGGTCCTACGAGCAGTACTTC.

The rearrangement links TRBV27 to TRBJ2-7, with TRBD2 identical over 12 bases. V lost 4 bases, J lost 1 base, and 2 bases stayed unmatched. CDR3 length equals 15 residues. Germline loops: CDR1 MNHEY, CDR2 SMNVEV (reference sequence). CDR3 protein: CASSSLAGGSYEQYF. CDR3 nucleotides: TGTGCCAGCAGTTCGCTAGCGGGGGGGTCCTACGAGCAGTACTTC.

The V and J genes are TRBV28 and TRBJ1-4, with 12 nucleotides matching TRBD1. Looked up from germline, CDR1 is MDHEN and CDR2 is SYDVKM. This CDR3 region has 15 residues. The V and J ends lost 6 bases and 8 bases, in that order; junction bases with no gene match: 7. The CDR3: CASRIPGTGGEKLFF. In DNA, the CDR3 is TGTGCCAGCAGGATTCCCGGGACAGGGGGCGAAAAACTGTTTTTT.

V and J are TRBV6-5 and TRBJ2-3; TRBD2 matches 7 bases. The germline V gene has CDR1 MNHEY and CDR2 SVGAGI. CDR3 size: 13 residues. V shed 9 bases, J shed 5 bases, and the junction held 8 bases outside the gene matches. CDR3 sequence (DNA): TGTGCCAGTAAAACCCCGGGGGGAGATACGCAGTATTTT. It is translated as CASKTPGGDTQYF.

The CDR3 sequence is CASSLIYLAGGSYNEQFF. In DNA, the CDR3 is TGTGCCAGCAGCTTAATATATTTGGCAGGGGGCTCCTACAATGAGCAGTTCTTC. The rearrangement uses TRBV11-2 and TRBJ2-1; TRBD1 matches at 7 bases. The CDR3 sequence is 18 residues long. J gave up 0 bases and V 2 bases, and 10 bases lay outside the gene matches. CDR1 is SGHAT, CDR2 FQNNGV, per germline.

CDR3 sequence: CASSLSWTGISPLHF. CDR3 DNA sequence: TGTGCCAGCAGTTTATCATGGACAGGGATTTCACCCCTCCACTTT. V is TRBV27 and J is TRBJ1-6; TRBD1 aligns across 8 bases. V gave up 0 bases and J gave up 9 bases; unmatched junction bases: 4. CDR3 length equals 15 residues. CDR1 and CDR2 from the germline V gene are MNHEY and SMNVEV (reference sequence).

This chain uses TRBV6-1 with TRBJ2-2; 7 bases line up with TRBD2. Germline V gene lookup returns CDR1 MNHNS and CDR2 SASEGT. V was clipped by 7 bases and J by 0 bases; unmatched bases: 2. The CDR3 contains 14 residues. CDR3 region: CASTGLANTGELFF. The CDR3 nucleotides are TGTGCCAGCACCGGACTAGCGAACACCGGGGAGCTGTTTTTT.

The chain links TRBV5-6 to TRBJ2-3, with 10 bases matching TRBD2. The CDR3 spans 15 residues. The trim removed 6 bases at V and 1 base at J, leaving 5 bases unmatched. Germline values: CDR1 SGHDT, CDR2 YYEEEE. The DNA for the CDR3 is TGTGCCAGCAACCTAGCGGGGGCCGGCACAGATACGCAGTATTTT. It yields the protein CASNLAGAGTDTQYF.